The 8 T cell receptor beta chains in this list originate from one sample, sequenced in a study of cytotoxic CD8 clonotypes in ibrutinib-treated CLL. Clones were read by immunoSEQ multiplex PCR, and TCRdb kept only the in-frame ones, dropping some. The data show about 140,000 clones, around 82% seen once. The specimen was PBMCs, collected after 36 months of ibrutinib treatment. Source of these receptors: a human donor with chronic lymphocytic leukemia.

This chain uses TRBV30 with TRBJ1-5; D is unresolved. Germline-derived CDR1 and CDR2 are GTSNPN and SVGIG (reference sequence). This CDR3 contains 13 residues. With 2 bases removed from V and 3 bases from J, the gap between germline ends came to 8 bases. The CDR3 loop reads CAWSTRDNQPQHF. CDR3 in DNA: TGTGCCTGGAGTACACGAGACAATCAGCCCCAGCATTTT.

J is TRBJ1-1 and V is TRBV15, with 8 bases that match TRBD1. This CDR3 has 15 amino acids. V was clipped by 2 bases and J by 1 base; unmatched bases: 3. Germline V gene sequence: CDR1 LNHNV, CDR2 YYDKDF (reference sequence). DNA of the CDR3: TGTGCCACCAGCAGACCGGGACAGGAGAACACTGAAGCTTTCTTT. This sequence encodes CATSRPGQENTEAFF.

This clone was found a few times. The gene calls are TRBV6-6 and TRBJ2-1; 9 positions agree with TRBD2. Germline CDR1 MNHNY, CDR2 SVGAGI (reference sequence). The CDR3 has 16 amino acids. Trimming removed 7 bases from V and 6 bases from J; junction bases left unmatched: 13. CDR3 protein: CASTNAAGGPGNEQFF. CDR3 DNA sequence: TGTGCCAGCACCAACGCGGCGGGGGGGCCTGGCAATGAGCAGTTCTTC.

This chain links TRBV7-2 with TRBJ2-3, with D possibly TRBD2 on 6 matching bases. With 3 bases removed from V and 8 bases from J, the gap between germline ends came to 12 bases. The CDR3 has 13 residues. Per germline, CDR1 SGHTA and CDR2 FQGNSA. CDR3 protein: CASSFRGRRTQYF. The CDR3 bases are TGTGCCAGCAGCTTTCGGGGGAGGCGTACGCAGTATTTT. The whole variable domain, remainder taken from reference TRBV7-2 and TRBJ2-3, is GAGVSQSPSNKVTEKGKDVELRCDPISGHTALYWYRQSLGQGLEFLIYFQGNSAPDKSGLPSDRFSAERTGGSVSTLTIQRTQQEDSAVYLCASSFRGRRTQYFGPGTRLTVL.

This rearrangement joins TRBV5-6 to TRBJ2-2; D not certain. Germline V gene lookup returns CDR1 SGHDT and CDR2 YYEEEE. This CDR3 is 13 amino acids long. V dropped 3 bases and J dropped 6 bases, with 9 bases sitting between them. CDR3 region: CASSYVSAGELFF. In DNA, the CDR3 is TGTGCCAGCAGCTACGTTTCGGCCGGGGAGCTGTTTTTT.

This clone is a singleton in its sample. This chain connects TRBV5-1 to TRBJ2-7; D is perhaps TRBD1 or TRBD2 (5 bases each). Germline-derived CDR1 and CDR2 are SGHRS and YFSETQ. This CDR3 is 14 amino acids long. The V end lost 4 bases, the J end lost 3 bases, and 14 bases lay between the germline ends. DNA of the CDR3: TGCGCCAGCAGCAGGGACGGGGCCGACTACGAGCAGTACTTC. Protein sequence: CASSRDGADYEQYF.

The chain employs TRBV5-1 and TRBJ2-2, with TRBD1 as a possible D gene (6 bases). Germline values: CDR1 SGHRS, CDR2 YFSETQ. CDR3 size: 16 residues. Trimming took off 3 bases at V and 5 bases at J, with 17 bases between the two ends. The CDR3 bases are TGCGCCAGCAGCTCAGGGGCCCTCCTGGCGACCGGGGAGCTGTTTTTT. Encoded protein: CASSSGALLATGELFF. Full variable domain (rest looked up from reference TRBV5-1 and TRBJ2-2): KAGVTQTPRYLIKTRGQQVTLSCSPISGHRSVSWYQQTPGQGLQFLFEYFSETQRNKGNFPGRFSGRQFSNSRSEMNVSTLELGDSALYLCASSSGALLATGELFFGEGSRLTVL.

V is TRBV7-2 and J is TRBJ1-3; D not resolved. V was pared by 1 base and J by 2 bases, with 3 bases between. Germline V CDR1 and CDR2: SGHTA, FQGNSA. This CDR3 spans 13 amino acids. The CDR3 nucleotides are TGTGCCAGCAGCTTAGGACCTGGAAACACCATATATTTT. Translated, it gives CASSLGPGNTIYF.